This passage covers 18 T cell receptor beta chains from one sample sequenced in a study of T cell repertoires in cytomegalovirus infection. Their target antigens are unknown. TCRdb independently ran MiXCR on the reads; one entry per CDR3 protein. The sample has approximately 600,000 distinct CDR3 sequences; over 35% are singletons. Specimen: cultured PBMCs, collected from culture after CMV antigen stimulation. Source of these receptors: a human donor in good health (CMV status not recorded). Some clones in this sample may be carry-over from other donors' samples.

The chain links TRBV11-2 to TRBJ2-1; D may be TRBD1 (5 bases). The V end lost 4 bases, the J end lost 4 bases, and 11 bases lay between the germline ends. Germline V lookup: CDR1 SGHAT, CDR2 FQNNGV. This CDR3 has 14 amino acids. Written as DNA, the CDR3 is TGTGCCAGCAGCTCGAACAGGAGATACAATGAGCAGTTCTTC. This sequence encodes CASSSNRRYNEQFF. Filled out from reference TRBV11-2 and TRBJ2-1, the complete variable domain reads EAGVAQSPRYKIIEKRQSVAFWCNPISGHATLYWYQQILGQGPKLLIQFQNNGVVDDSQLPKDRFSAERLKGVDSTLKIQPAKLEDSAVYLCASSSNRRYNEQFFGPGTRLTVL.

J is TRBJ2-3 and V is TRBV7-8; 9 bases agree with TRBD1. Germline V gives CDR1 SGHVS, CDR2 FQNEAQ. This CDR3 comprises 15 residues. V lost 5 bases to trimming and J lost 7 bases; unmatched junction nucleotides: 10. CDR3 in DNA: TGTGCCAGCAGCCAACCGGGACAGGGTATCTATACGCAGTATTTT. Residues: CASSQPGQGIYTQYF.

This clonotype was seen more than once but under ten times. CDR3 protein: CASSLVSSGGGATQYF. In DNA, the CDR3 is TGTGCCAGCAGCTTAGTGTCTAGCGGGGGCGGGGCTACGCAGTATTTT. The genes are TRBV7-2 and TRBJ2-3; 10 nucleotides agree with TRBD2. The CDR3 sequence is 16 residues long. Germline V lookup: CDR1 SGHTA, CDR2 FQGNSA. Trimming removed 1 base from V and 8 bases from J; junction bases left unmatched: 9. The full variable domain, with the rest looked up from reference TRBV7-2 and TRBJ2-3, is GAGVSQSPSNKVTEKGKDVELRCDPISGHTALYWYRQSLGQGLEFLIYFQGNSAPDKSGLPSDRFSAERTGGSVSTLTIQRTQQEDSAVYLCASSLVSSGGGATQYFGPGTRLTVL.

This clonotype was counted between two and nine times. The chain is built from TRBV12-3 or TRBV12-4 and TRBJ1-5; no reliable D call. The V and J ends lost 2 bases and 0 bases respectively, with 14 bases between them. The CDR3 length is 17 residues. The CDR3 reads CASSLSLSSYSNQPQHF. The CDR3 nucleotides are TGTGCCAGCAGTTTATCTCTGAGCAGCTATAGCAATCAGCCCCAGCATTTT.

This clonotype was recorded a few times. The chain employs TRBV6-6 and TRBJ2-1; perhaps TRBD2 as D (5 bases). CDR3 size: 15 residues. V was cut by 6 bases and J by 10 bases, with 22 bases left in between. Looked up from germline, CDR1 is MNHNY and CDR2 is SVGAGI (reference sequence). Here the CDR3 reads CASSYPYGVEEEQFF. CDR3 nucleotide sequence: TGTGCCAGCAGCTACCCATACGGGGTCGAAGAGGAGCAGTTCTTC.

The V gene is TRBV12-3 or TRBV12-4, the J gene TRBJ1-5; unclear D gene. The CDR3 runs to 14 residues. The ends were cut back, 4 bases at V and 3 bases at J, with 10 bases in the middle. CDR3 DNA sequence: TGTGCCAGCAGTTACGGGCCCCCCAATCAGCCCCAGCATTTT. Residues: CASSYGPPNQPQHF.

This sequence joins TRBV12-3 or TRBV12-4 and TRBJ2-3; D is tentatively TRBD1 or TRBD2 (5 bases each). This CDR3 has 13 amino acids. V lost 8 bases to trimming and J lost 2 bases, with 11 bases between them. CDR3 sequence reads: CASARGITDTQYF. The CDR3, as DNA: TGTGCCAGCGCGAGGGGAATCACAGATACGCAGTATTTT.

Of note for this clonotype: This sequence may be a read error, since a much larger clone differs from it by one base. The rearrangement uses TRBV7-2 and TRBJ2-5; the D gene is possibly TRBD2 (6 bases). Germline CDR1 is SGHTA and CDR2 is FQGNSA. V was pared by 5 bases and J by 7 bases, with 20 bases between. The CDR3 loop spans 15 amino acids. The CDR3 sequence: CASSQLFSRRGTQYF. CDR3 DNA: TGTGCCAGCAGCCAGCTCTTTTCGAGGAGGGGGACCCAGTACTTC.

This chain uses TRBV18 with TRBJ2-7; D ambiguous. V lost 2 bases to trimming and J lost 3 bases, with 8 bases between them. Per the germline V gene, CDR1 is KGHSH and CDR2 is LQKENI. This CDR3 spans 13 amino acids. As DNA, the CDR3 is TGTGCCAGCTCACCATGGGGTCGCTACGAGCAGTACTTC. It translates to CASSPWGRYEQYF.

With respect to this clonotype: Without the conserved terminal phenylalanine or tryptophan, this CDR3 likely stems from a read error. V usage is TRBV6-1 and J usage is TRBJ2-1; possible D gene TRBD1, 5 bases. This CDR3 has 15 amino acids. The V and J ends lost 1 base and 0 bases respectively, with 7 bases between them. Germline loops: CDR1 MNHNS, CDR2 SASEGT. CDR3 DNA sequence: TGTGCCAGCAGTGAAGACAGGCCCTCCTACAATGAGCAGTTCTAC. Encoded protein: CASSEDRPSYNEQFY.

This clonotype was detected a few times. This chain uses TRBV7-9 with TRBJ2-7, with D perhaps matching TRBD2 (6 bases). The CDR3 is 12 amino acids. The V end lost 6 bases, the J end lost 3 bases, and 9 bases lay between the germline ends. Looked up from germline, CDR1 is SEHNR and CDR2 is FQNEAQ (reference sequence). The CDR3 coding sequence is TGTGCCAGCAGTCACGGGAGCTACGAGCAGTACTTC. It yields the protein CASSHGSYEQYF.

The V gene is TRBV7-2, the J gene TRBJ2-3; 9 nucleotides align to TRBD2. This CDR3 has 14 residues. Germline V gives CDR1 SGHTA, CDR2 FQGNSA. J gave up 5 bases and V 2 bases, and 2 bases lay outside the gene matches. Written as DNA, the CDR3 is TGTGCCAGCAGCTTAACTAGCGGGCAAGATACGCAGTATTTT. Translated: CASSLTSGQDTQYF.

The gene calls are TRBV28 and TRBJ1-5, with D perhaps matching TRBD1 (5 bases). Trimming cost V 2 bases and J 4 bases, with 12 bases left between them. This CDR3 is 15 amino acids long. CDR1 is MDHEN, CDR2 SYDVKM, per germline. In DNA form, the CDR3 reads TGTGCCAGCAGTTTAGGGCAGGGTTATAATCAGCCCCAGCATTTT. Translated: CASSLGQGYNQPQHF.

The chain links TRBV10-3 to TRBJ2-5; no clear D gene. Trimming removed 2 bases at V and 5 bases at J, with 9 bases between. This CDR3 region has 13 residues. CDR1 ENHRY and CDR2 SYGVKD come from the germline V gene. CDR3 DNA: TGTGCCATCAGTGAGCCCCGGTCGGAGACCCAGTACTTC. Protein product: CAISEPRSETQYF.

This clonotype has only a few counts. This sequence joins TRBV7-2 and TRBJ2-1, with D possibly called TRBD1 or TRBD2 (5 bases each). Germline-derived CDR1 and CDR2 are SGHTA and FQGNSA. The ends were cut back, 5 bases at V and 9 bases at J, with 17 bases in the middle. The CDR3 spans 14 residues. The CDR3 is CASSPGRGLGEQFF. The CDR3 DNA reads as TGTGCCAGCAGCCCAGGGAGAGGGTTGGGTGAGCAGTTCTTC.

This clonotype was recorded at least ten times. The genes are TRBV7-2 and TRBJ1-4, with D possibly TRBD1 on 5 matching bases. From germline, CDR1 is SGHTA and CDR2 FQGNSA. This CDR3 has 17 amino acids. Trimming cost V 2 bases and J 0 bases, with 13 bases left between them. CDR3 residues: CASSLLGPGATNEKLFF. The CDR3 DNA reads TGTGCCAGCAGCTTACTGGGGCCCGGGGCAACTAATGAAAAACTGTTTTTT.

The CDR3 loop reads CASSQDGGLRPEAFF. Here the CDR3 DNA reads TGCGCCAGCAGCCAAGATGGTGGCCTGAGGCCTGAAGCTTTCTTT. V is TRBV4-1 and J is TRBJ1-1; D gene ambiguous. The CDR3 runs to 15 residues. The germline V gene has CDR1 MGHRA and CDR2 YSYEKL. Trimming removed 0 bases from V and 6 bases from J, with 14 bases in between.

This clonotype was detected only a few times. The V call is TRBV7-8, the J call TRBJ2-7, with 7 bases aligning to TRBD2. The V and J ends lost 5 bases and 4 bases, in that order; junction bases with no gene match: 8. This CDR3 has 14 residues. Germline CDR1 and CDR2: SGHVS and FQNEAQ. Here the CDR3 reads CASSPDWGGYEQYF. In DNA form, the CDR3 reads TGTGCCAGCAGCCCAGACTGGGGGGGTTACGAGCAGTACTTC.